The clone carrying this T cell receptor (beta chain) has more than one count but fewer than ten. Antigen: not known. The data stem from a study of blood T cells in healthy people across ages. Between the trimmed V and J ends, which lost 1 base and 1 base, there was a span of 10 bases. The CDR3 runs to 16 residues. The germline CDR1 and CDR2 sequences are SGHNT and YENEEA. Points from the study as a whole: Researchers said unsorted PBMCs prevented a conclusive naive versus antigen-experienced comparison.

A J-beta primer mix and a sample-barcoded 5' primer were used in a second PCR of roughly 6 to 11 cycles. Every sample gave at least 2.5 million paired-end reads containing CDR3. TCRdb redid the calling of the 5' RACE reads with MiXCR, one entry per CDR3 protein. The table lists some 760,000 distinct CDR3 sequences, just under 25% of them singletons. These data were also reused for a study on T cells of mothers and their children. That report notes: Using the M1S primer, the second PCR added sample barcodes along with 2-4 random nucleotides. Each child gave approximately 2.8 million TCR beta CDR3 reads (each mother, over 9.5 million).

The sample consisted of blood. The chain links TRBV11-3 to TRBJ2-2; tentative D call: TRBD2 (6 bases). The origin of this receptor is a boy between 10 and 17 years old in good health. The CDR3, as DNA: TGTGCCAGCAGCTTAGGTACAGCGGGGAACACCGGGGAGCTGTTTTTT. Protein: CASSLGTAGNTGELFF.